Below, 8 T cell receptor delta chains from the same sample are listed, as sequenced in a study of gamma-delta T cells after stem cell transplantation. TCRdb fed the RT-PCR reads to CATT. The sample has approximately 2,400 delta-chain clones, approximately 5.6% seen once. Specimen: gamma-delta T cells. These receptors were taken from a human donor. It is not recorded whose cells these are; they may come from a transplant donor.

About this clone itself: Possible read error: a much larger clone is one base away. The sample has other DNA sequences that encode this CDR3 too. This chain links TRDV2 with TRDJ3; 8 bases are shared with TRDD3. This CDR3 spans 19 amino acids. The J segment lost 0 bases and the V segment lost 2 bases, leaving 8 bases of the junction unmatched. Germline loops: CDR1 GEAIGNYY, CDR2 EKD. The CDR3 is CACDSTGGPSSWDTRQMFF. CDR3 DNA sequence: TGTGCCTGTGACAGTACTGGGGGGCCAAGCTCCTGGGACACCCGACAGATGTTTTTC.

Remarks on this clone: One base away lies a much larger clone, so this may be a sequencing read error. The V call is TRDV2, the J call TRDJ1; D might be TRDD2 (5 bases). The V and J ends lost 3 bases and 1 base respectively, with 11 bases between them. The CDR3 sequence is 14 residues long. Germline CDR1 is GEAIGNYY and CDR2 is EKD. CDR3 sequence reads: CACDYLRTTDKLIF. Written as DNA, the CDR3 is TGTGCCTGTGACTACCTTCGAACCACCGATAAACTCATCTTT.

V usage is TRDV2 and J usage is TRDJ3; tentative D call: TRDD3 (5 bases). Trimming took off 0 bases at V and 0 bases at J, with 14 bases between the two ends. The length of the CDR3 is 19 residues. Germline CDR1 GEAIGNYY, CDR2 EKD. The CDR3 nucleotides are TGTGCCTGTGACACCTTGGGGAGGGAGAGCTCCTGGGACACCCGACAGATGTTTTTC. Translating gives CACDTLGRESSWDTRQMFF.

Concerning this clone: Since a far larger clone is one base different, this is likely a read error. The same CDR3 is also encoded by other DNA sequences in this sample. The chain has TRDV2 and TRDJ1, with D maybe TRDD3 (6 bases). From germline, CDR1 is GEAIGNYY and CDR2 EKD. This CDR3 spans 17 amino acids. This chain's CDR3 is CACDTVGGRTGPDKLIF. CDR3 bases: TGTGCCTGTGACACCGTCGGGGGACGCACCGGCCCCGATAAGCTCATCTTT.

A remark on this clone: A read error likely explains this, since a far larger clone differs by one base. The chain combines TRDV2 with TRDJ3; no clear D. The CDR3 runs to 18 residues. V lost 3 bases to trimming and J lost 0 bases, with 14 bases between them. Looked up from germline, CDR1 is GEAIGNYY and CDR2 is EKD. The chain's CDR3 is CACDAVRTSSWDTRQMFF. The CDR3 DNA reads as TGTGCCTGTGACGCCGTAAGGACAAGCTCCTGGGACACCCGACAGATGTTTTTC.

This clone showed up just a few times. TCRdb records a much larger clone's protein for this DNA, with a difference at residue 6 that likely arises from a read error; the protein given is the translation of the DNA. V is TRDV2 and J is TRDJ1; possibly TRDD3 for D (5 bases). Between the trimmed V and J ends, which lost 5 bases and 1 base, there was a span of 19 bases. In germline, CDR1 is GEAIGNYY, CDR2 EKD. This CDR3 spans 16 amino acids. The CDR3 coding sequence is TGTGCCTGTGTTCCGGCTGGGCGTTCGGGCACCGATAAACTCATCTTT. It specifies CACVPAGRSGTDKLIF.

Points on this clone: This sequence may be a read error, since a much larger clone differs from it by one base. The DNA is left out, because the CDR3 cannot be placed on it with certainty; the CDR3 is given as TCRdb lists it. The sample carries other DNA sequences with the same CDR3. The J gene is TRDJ1, the V gene TRDV2; no DNA check was done on the table's D call, TRDD3. The CDR3 comprises 26 residues, both ends counted. CDR1 and CDR2 from the germline V gene are GEAIGNYY and EKD. The CDR3 sequence is CACDRLGTQTPINSSLANVNADKLIF.

Comments on this clone: With a much larger clone just one base away, this may be a read error. The chain combines TRDV2 with TRDJ2; D perhaps matches TRDD3 (5 bases). Trimming removed 1 base at V and 11 bases at J, with 22 bases between. Germline V gene lookup returns CDR1 GEAIGNYY and CDR2 EKD. The CDR3 runs to 16 residues. The DNA of the CDR3 is TGTGCCTGTGACACGGCAGGGATCGCGGTTACCAACCAACTCTTCTTT. Amino acid sequence: CACDTAGIAVTNQLFF.